The rows below give T cell receptor beta chains drawn from one sample of a study of CD8 T cells in Susac syndrome. One entry per CDR3 protein, called by TCRdb with MiXCR from the immunoSEQ multiplex PCR reads. In the table there are about 69,000 distinct CDR3 sequences, 95% of which are singletons. Sequencing was carried out using CD8+ T cells from PBMCs. These receptors were collected from a human donor in good health. Both conserved end residues are part of each CDR3. A D gene is named only where the DNA matches it firmly. Clone size is shown for a subset of rows, as once, few, many or a class of expanded clone.

>.|TRBJ1-2|.|TRBV28
CASSLLDSYGYTF
TGTGCCAGCAGTTTACTGGACAGCTATGGCTACACCTTC
>TRBD2|TRBJ2-2|.|TRBV5-4
CASSPDPGGGTGELFF
TGTGCCAGCAGCCCGGATCCCGGGGGAGGGACCGGGGAGCTGTTTTTT
>.|TRBJ1-1|.|TRBV3-1
CASSLAGAKTEAFF
TGTGCCAGCAGCCTAGCGGGGGCGAAGACTGAAGCTTTCTTT
>TRBD2|TRBJ2-3|.|TRBV7-2
CASKAPGLATDTQYF
TGTGCCAGCAAAGCACCCGGACTAGCCACAGATACGCAGTATTTT
>.|TRBJ2-1|.|TRBV7-2
CASSLSEKGGNNEQFF
TGTGCCAGCAGCCTATCTGAGAAGGGGGGGAACAATGAGCAGTTCTTC
>.|TRBJ2-5|once|TRBV6-1
CASRDAGLETQYF
TGTGCCAGCAGAGACGCGGGACTAGAGACCCAGTACTTC
>.|TRBJ1-1|.|TRBV29-1
CSAVWWGNTEAFF
TGCAGCGCGGTGTGGTGGGGGAACACTGAAGCTTTCTTT
>.|TRBJ1-3|.|TRBV14
CASSQEAWVPVGNTIYF
TGTGCCAGCAGCCAAGAAGCTTGGGTCCCAGTCGGAAACACCATATATTTT
>.|TRBJ1-2|once|TRBV4-3
CASSQEVSLIGTRIYGYTF
TGCGCCAGCAGCCAAGAAGTTTCCTTGATCGGCACAAGGATCTATGGCTACACCTTC
>.|TRBJ1-2|.|TRBV20-1
CSARSNANYGYTF
TGCAGTGCTAGAAGTAACGCTAACTATGGCTACACCTTC
>.|TRBJ2-2|.|TRBV7-2
CASSSSTSGELFF
TGTGCCAGCAGCTCGAGTACTTCCGGGGAGCTGTTTTTT
>TRBD1|TRBJ2-1|.|TRBV24-1
CATSDPIWTGYNEQFF
TGTGCCACCAGTGACCCCATCTGGACAGGTTACAATGAGCAGTTCTTC
>.|TRBJ1-3|once|TRBV29-1
CSVDGDVGNTIYF
TGCAGCGTTGACGGGGATGTTGGAAACACCATATATTTT
>.|TRBJ2-4|.|TRBV4-1
CASSQTKNIQYF
TGCGCCAGCAGCCAAACAAAAAACATTCAGTACTTC
>TRBD1|TRBJ1-2|once|TRBV19
CATLGQGRGYTF
TGTGCCACTCTGGGACAGGGGAGAGGCTACACCTTC
>TRBD2|TRBJ2-1|.|TRBV12-3/TRBV12-4
CASSLTGGIGVSYNEQFF
TGTGCCAGCAGTTTAACGGGGGGGATAGGTGTTTCCTACAATGAGCAGTTCTTC
>TRBD1|TRBJ1-2|.|TRBV7-9
CASSSDRGRVDYGYTF
TGTGCCAGCAGCTCGGACAGGGGGCGTGTTGACTATGGCTACACCTTC
>.|TRBJ2-6|.|TRBV20-1
CSAKGAGANVLTF
TGCAGTGCAAAGGGGGCTGGGGCCAACGTCCTGACTTTC
>TRBD1|TRBJ2-1|.|TRBV7-9
CASSRAGGRYNEQFF
TGTGCCAGCAGCCGAGCAGGGGGCAGGTACAATGAGCAGTTCTTC
>TRBD1|TRBJ2-7|.|TRBV5-6
CASSSPTIRDRAWEQYF
TGTGCCAGCAGCTCACCTACTATCCGGGACAGGGCTTGGGAGCAGTACTTC
>.|TRBJ2-5|.|TRBV10-3
CAISEIQETQYF
TGTGCCATCAGTGAGATACAAGAGACCCAGTACTTC
>.|TRBJ1-5|.|TRBV21-1
CASSKERKGDQPQHF
TGTGCCAGCAGCAAAGAGAGGAAGGGGGATCAGCCCCAGCATTTT
>.|TRBJ1-2|.|TRBV13
CASSLDYAYGYTF
TGTGCCAGCAGCTTAGATTATGCTTATGGCTACACCTTC
>.|TRBJ1-1|.|TRBV5-6
CASSLAVTEAFF
TGTGCCAGCAGCCTGGCTGTTACTGAAGCTTTCTTT
>.|TRBJ1-2|.|TRBV28
CASRPRTDNYGYTF
TGTGCCAGCAGGCCTAGGACGGACAACTATGGCTACACCTTC
>.|TRBJ1-1|.|TRBV19
CASSIDFDMNTEAFF
TGTGCCAGTAGTATAGACTTTGACATGAACACTGAAGCTTTCTTT
>.|TRBJ1-1|once|TRBV6-5
CASSPPGGPRTEAFF
TGTGCCAGCAGTCCCCCCGGGGGCCCGCGGACTGAAGCTTTCTTT
>.|TRBJ2-2|.|TRBV7-9
CASSIGTGQLFF
TGTGCCAGCAGCATAGGGACCGGGCAGCTGTTTTTT
>TRBD2|TRBJ2-1|.|TRBV7-9
CATGGAGNEQFF
TGTGCCACCGGGGGGGCAGGGAATGAGCAGTTCTTC
>TRBD1|TRBJ2-7|.|TRBV7-9
CASSSQGDSYEQYF
TGTGCCAGCAGCTCTCAGGGGGACTCCTACGAGCAGTACTTC
>TRBD1|TRBJ2-6|.|TRBV28
CASRTGTGDPGANVLTF
TGTGCCAGCAGAACCGGGACAGGGGACCCTGGGGCCAACGTCCTGACTTTC
>.|TRBJ1-1|.|TRBV5-6
CASSLKGSYMNTEAFF
TGTGCCAGCAGCCTAAAGGGTAGTTACATGAACACTGAAGCTTTCTTT
>.|TRBJ1-2|once|TRBV27
CASSLKREGHYGYTF
TGTGCCAGCAGTTTAAAAAGGGAGGGTCACTATGGCTACACCTTC
>.|TRBJ1-5|.|TRBV7-9
CASSLARNQPQHF
TGTGCCAGCAGCTTAGCGCGGAATCAGCCCCAGCATTTT
>.|TRBJ2-3|.|TRBV4-1
CASSEESVDTDTQYF
TGCGCCAGCAGCGAAGAATCAGTCGACACAGATACGCAGTATTTT
>.|TRBJ2-2|.|TRBV7-3
CASSPHGAGELFF
TGTGCCAGCAGCCCCCATGGGGCCGGGGAGCTGTTTTTT
>.|TRBJ1-1|.|TRBV18
CASSPGVNTEAFF
TGTGCCAGCTCACCGGGAGTGAACACTGAAGCTTTCTTT
>.|TRBJ1-1|.|TRBV6-6
CAISPGAFTEAFF
TGTGCCATCTCTCCGGGGGCCTTCACTGAAGCTTTCTTT
>TRBD2|TRBJ2-1|.|TRBV6-2/TRBV6-3
CASSYGLAGNEQFF
TGTGCCAGCAGTTACGGACTAGCGGGCAATGAGCAGTTCTTC
>TRBD2|TRBJ2-1|.|TRBV3-1
CASRLGLAMANEQFF
TGTGCCAGCAGGCTTGGACTAGCGATGGCGAATGAGCAGTTCTTC
>.|TRBJ2-5|.|TRBV7-9
CASSLFSLEETQYF
TGTGCCAGCAGCTTATTTTCACTGGAAGAGACCCAGTACTTC
>.|TRBJ2-7|.|TRBV30
CAWSPAGYEQYF
TGTGCCTGGAGCCCCGCAGGGTACGAGCAGTACTTC
>TRBD1|TRBJ2-3|.|TRBV30
CAWRSGTGRTDTQYF
TGTGCCTGGCGTTCCGGGACAGGGAGAACAGATACGCAGTATTTT
>.|TRBJ1-5|.|TRBV30
CAWSVLGRGQPQHF
TGTGCCTGGAGTGTACTGGGGAGGGGTCAGCCCCAGCATTTT
>.|TRBJ2-3|once|TRBV9
CASSPLVLATDTQYF
TGTGCCAGCAGCCCTCTGGTTCTAGCGACAGATACGCAGTATTTT